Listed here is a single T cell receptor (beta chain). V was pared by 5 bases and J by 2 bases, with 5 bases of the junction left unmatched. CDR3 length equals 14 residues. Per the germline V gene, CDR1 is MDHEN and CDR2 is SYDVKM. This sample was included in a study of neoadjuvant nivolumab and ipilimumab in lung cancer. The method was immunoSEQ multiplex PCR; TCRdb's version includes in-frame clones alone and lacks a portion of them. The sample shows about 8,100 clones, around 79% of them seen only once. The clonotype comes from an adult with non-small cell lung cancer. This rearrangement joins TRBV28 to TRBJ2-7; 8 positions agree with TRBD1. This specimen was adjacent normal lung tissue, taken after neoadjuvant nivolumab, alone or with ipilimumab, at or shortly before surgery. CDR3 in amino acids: CASSIRTGTYEQYF. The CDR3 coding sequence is TGTGCCAGCAGTATCCGGACAGGGACCTACGAGCAGTACTTC.